This paragraph reports one TCR beta chain. Its antigen is not identified. The data belong to a study of T cell repertoires in cytomegalovirus infection. At the level of the study: TCR beta signatures that were public indicated CMV infection and matching HLA type.

TCRdb itself ran the reads through MiXCR, one entry per CDR3 protein. The sample lists over 150,000 distinct CDR3 sequences, approximately 14% occurring once. V dropped 1 base and J dropped 2 bases, with 8 bases sitting between them. Germline V gene sequence: CDR1 SQVTM, CDR2 ANQGSEA. CDR3 size: 13 residues. Notes on the study in general: HLA-C-restricted, CMV-specific TCR beta clonotypes were dominant ex vivo. Cumulated frequencies of public TCR beta families served to identify carriers of CMV plus the relevant HLA.

The sample consisted of PBMCs. The sequence came from a human donor in good health (CMV status not recorded). Some clones in this sample may be carry-over from other donors' samples. V and J are TRBV29-1 and TRBJ1-1; no clear D. Written as DNA, the CDR3 is TGCAGCGTTGAAGTATCAGCCAACACTGAAGCTTTCTTT. It specifies CSVEVSANTEAFF.